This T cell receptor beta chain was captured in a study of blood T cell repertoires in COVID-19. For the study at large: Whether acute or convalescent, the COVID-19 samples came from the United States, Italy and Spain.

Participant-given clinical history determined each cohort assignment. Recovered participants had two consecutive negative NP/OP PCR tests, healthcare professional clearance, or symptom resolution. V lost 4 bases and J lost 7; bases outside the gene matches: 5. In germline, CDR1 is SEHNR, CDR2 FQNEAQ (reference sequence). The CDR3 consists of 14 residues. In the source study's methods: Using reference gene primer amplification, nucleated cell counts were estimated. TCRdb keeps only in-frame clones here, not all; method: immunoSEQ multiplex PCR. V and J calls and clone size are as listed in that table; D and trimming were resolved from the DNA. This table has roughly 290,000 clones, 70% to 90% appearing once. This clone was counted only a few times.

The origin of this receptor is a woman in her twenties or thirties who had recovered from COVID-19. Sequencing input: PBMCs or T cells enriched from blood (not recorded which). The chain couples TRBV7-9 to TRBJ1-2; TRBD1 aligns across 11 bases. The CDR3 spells CASSYGQGALGYTF. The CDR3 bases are TGTGCCAGCAGCTACGGACAGGGGGCTCTTGGCTACACCTTC.